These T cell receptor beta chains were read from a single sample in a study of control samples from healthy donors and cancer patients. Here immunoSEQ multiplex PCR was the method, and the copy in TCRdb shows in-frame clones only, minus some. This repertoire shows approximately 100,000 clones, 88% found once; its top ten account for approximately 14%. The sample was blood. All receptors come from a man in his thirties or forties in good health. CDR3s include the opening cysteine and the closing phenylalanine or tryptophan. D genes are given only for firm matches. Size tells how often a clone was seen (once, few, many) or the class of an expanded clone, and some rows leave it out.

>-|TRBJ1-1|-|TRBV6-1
CASRGNTEAFF
TGTGCCAGCAGGGGGAACACTGAAGCTTTCTTT
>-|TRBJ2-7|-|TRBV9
CASSVAPNSYEQYF
TGTGCCAGCAGCGTAGCTCCAAATTCCTACGAGCAGTACTTC
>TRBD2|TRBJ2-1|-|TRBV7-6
CASSLASSGRGPYNEQFF
TGTGCCAGCAGCTTAGCCAGTAGCGGGAGGGGACCTTACAATGAGCAGTTCTTC
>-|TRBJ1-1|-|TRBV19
CASSMTALEAFF
TGTGCCAGTAGTATGACAGCGCTTGAAGCTTTCTTT
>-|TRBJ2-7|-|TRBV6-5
CASSLLRTLEYEQYF
TGTGCCAGCAGCTTACTAAGGACTCTTGAATACGAGCAGTACTTC
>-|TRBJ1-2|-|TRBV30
CAWSGDYGYTF
TGTGCCTGGTCAGGGGACTATGGCTACACCTTC
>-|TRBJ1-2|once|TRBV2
CASSPPGHEEGYGYTF
TGTGCCAGCAGTCCTCCGGGACATGAGGAGGGCTATGGCTACACCTTC
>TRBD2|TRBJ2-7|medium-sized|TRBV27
CASKLAGLLYF
TGTGCCAGCAAACTAGCGGGGTTGCTGTACTTC
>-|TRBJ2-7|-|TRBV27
CASSLQYPTVLSYEQYF
TGTGCCAGCAGTTTACAGTATCCGACGGTACTCTCCTACGAGCAGTACTTC
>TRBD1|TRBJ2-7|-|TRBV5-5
CASSLPNRGRHEQYF
TGTGCCAGCAGCTTACCTAACAGGGGGCGGCACGAGCAGTACTTC
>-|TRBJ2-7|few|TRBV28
CASSFPLYEQYF
TGTGCCAGCAGTTTCCCCCTCTACGAGCAGTACTTC
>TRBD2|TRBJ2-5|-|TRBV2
CASSESLAGGETQYF
TGTGCCAGCAGTGAATCATTAGCGGGAGGTGAGACCCAGTACTTC
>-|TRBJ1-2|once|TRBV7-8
CASSKRGGIMGYTF
TGTGCCAGCAGCAAGCGGGGGGGCATTATGGGCTACACCTTC
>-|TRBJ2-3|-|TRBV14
CASSQALARIGTQYF
TGTGCCAGCAGCCAAGCGCTAGCGAGGATTGGTACGCAGTATTTT
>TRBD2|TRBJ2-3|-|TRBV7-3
CASSYTGLAGGYTDTQYF
TGTGCCAGCAGCTACACCGGACTAGCGGGAGGATACACAGATACGCAGTATTTT
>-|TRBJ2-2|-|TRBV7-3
CASSLASGTGELFF
TGTGCCAGCAGCTTGGCGTCAGGCACCGGGGAGCTGTTTTTT
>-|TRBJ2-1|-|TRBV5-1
CASSLLPGLVADNEQFF
TGCGCCAGCAGCTTGCTTCCAGGCCTAGTGGCAGACAATGAGCAGTTCTTC
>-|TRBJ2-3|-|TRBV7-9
CASSPAGTDTQYF
TGTGCCAGCAGCCCCGCCGGGACAGATACGCAGTATTTT
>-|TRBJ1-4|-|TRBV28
CASSFGGVEKLFF
TGTGCCAGCAGTTTCGGGGGGGTTGAAAAACTGTTTTTT
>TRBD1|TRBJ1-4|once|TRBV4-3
CASSQVTGLGEKLFF
TGCGCCAGCAGCCAAGTGACAGGGCTGGGTGAAAAACTGTTTTTT
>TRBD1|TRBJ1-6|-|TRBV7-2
CASSPWTGNNSPLHF
TGTGCCAGCAGCCCTTGGACAGGGAACAATTCACCCCTCCACTTT
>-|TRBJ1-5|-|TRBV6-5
CASSAGLDQPQHF
TGTGCCAGCAGCGCAGGGTTAGATCAGCCCCAGCATTTT
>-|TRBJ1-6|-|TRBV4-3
CASSQGGATYNSPLHF
TGCGCCAGCAGCCAAGGGGGAGCCACCTATAATTCACCCCTCCACTTT
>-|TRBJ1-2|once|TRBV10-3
CAISESGIGYGYTF
TGTGCCATCAGTGAGTCGGGGATTGGGTATGGCTACACCTTC
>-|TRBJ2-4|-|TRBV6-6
CASSYSPDLAKNIQYF
TGTGCCAGCAGTTACTCCCCCGATTTAGCCAAAAACATTCAGTACTTC
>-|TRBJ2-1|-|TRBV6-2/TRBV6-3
CASSYSRGGNEQFF
TGTGCCAGCAGTTACTCGAGGGGGGGCAATGAGCAGTTCTTC
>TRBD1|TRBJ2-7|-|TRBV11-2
CASSLASGTGAYEQYF
TGTGCCAGCAGCTTAGCGTCCGGGACAGGAGCCTACGAGCAGTACTTC
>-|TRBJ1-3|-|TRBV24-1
CATSEAAGNTIYF
TGTGCCACCAGTGAGGCAGCTGGAAACACCATATATTTT
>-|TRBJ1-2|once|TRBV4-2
CASSQEGRANYGYTF
TGTGCCAGCAGCCAAGAGGGCAGAGCTAACTATGGCTACACCTTC
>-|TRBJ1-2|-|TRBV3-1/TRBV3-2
CASSQGLSYGYTF
TGTGCCAGCAGCCAAGGATTATCCTATGGCTACACCTTC
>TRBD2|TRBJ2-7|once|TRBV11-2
CASSLGGLAGPVYEQYF
TGTGCCAGCAGCTTAGGTGGGCTAGCGGGACCCGTCTACGAGCAGTACTTC
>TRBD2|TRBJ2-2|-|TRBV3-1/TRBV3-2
CASSPTGLDNTGELFF
TGTGCCAGCAGCCCCACGGGACTAGACAACACCGGGGAGCTGTTTTTT
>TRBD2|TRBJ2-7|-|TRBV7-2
CASSWGGLAGISAAYF
TGTGCCAGCAGCTGGGGGGGACTAGCGGGAATTTCCGCGGCCTACTTC
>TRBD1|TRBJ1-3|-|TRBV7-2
CASSRDRGNTIYF
TGTGCCAGCAGCCGGGACAGGGGAAACACCATATATTTT
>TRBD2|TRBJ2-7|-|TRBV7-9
CASSLSLAAEEQYF
TGTGCCAGCAGCTTATCGCTAGCGGCGGAGGAGCAGTACTTC
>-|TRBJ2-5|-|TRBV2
CASSRPGVETQYF
TGTGCCAGCTCCCGTCCCGGGGTTGAGACCCAGTACTTC
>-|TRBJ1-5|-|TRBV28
CASSPQLGNQPQHF
TGTGCCAGCAGTCCCCAGTTGGGCAATCAGCCCCAGCATTTT
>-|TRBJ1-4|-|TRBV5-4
CASSWGGPTNEKLFF
TGTGCCAGCAGCTGGGGTGGACCAACTAATGAAAAACTGTTTTTT
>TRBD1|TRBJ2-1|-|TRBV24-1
CATSDPRDRVYNEQFF
TGTGCCACCAGTGATCCTCGGGACAGGGTCTACAATGAGCAGTTCTTC
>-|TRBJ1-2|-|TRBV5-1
CASSLAAKHNGYTF
TGCGCCAGCAGCTTGGCGGCTAAACATAATGGCTACACCTTC
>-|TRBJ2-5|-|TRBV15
CATSRGGTKSSAAQYF
TGTGCCACCAGCAGAGGAGGGACAAAGTCCTCTGCGGCCCAGTACTTC
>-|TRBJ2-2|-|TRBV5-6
CASSGTRNTGELFF
TGTGCCAGCAGTGGGACGAGAAACACCGGGGAGCTGTTTTTT
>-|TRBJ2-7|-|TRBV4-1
CASSQSGVTYEQYF
TGCGCCAGCAGCCAATCTGGCGTGACCTACGAGCAGTACTTC
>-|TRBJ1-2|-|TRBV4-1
CASSQDWTLGGYTF
TGCGCCAGCAGCCAAGACTGGACCCTGGGTGGCTACACCTTC
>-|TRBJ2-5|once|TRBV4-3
CASSRSTDAGTQYF
TGCGCCAGCAGCCGGTCGACCGACGCTGGGACCCAGTACTTC
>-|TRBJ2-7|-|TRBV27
CASSSPTGYPYF
TGTGCCAGCAGTTCCCCCACAGGGTATCCGTACTTC
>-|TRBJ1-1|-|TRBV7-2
CASSLLTGANTEAFF
TGTGCCAGCAGCCTTCTTACTGGGGCGAACACTGAAGCTTTCTTT
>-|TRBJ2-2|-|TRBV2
CASTEYLNTGELFF
TGTGCCAGCACGGAATATTTGAACACCGGGGAGCTGTTTTTT
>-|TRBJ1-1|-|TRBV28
CASSSTVASTEAFF
TGTGCCAGCAGTTCCACAGTGGCGAGCACTGAAGCTTTCTTT
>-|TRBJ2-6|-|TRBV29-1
CSAYSGANVLTF
TGCAGCGCTTACTCTGGGGCCAACGTCCTGACTTTC
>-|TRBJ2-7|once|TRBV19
CASSITTLYEQYF
TGTGCCAGTAGTATTACTACACTCTACGAGCAGTACTTC
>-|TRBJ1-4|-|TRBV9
CASSVSGTGNEKLFF
TGTGCCAGCAGCGTATCCGGGACGGGGAATGAAAAACTGTTTTTT
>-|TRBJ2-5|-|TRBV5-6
CASSFPDYQETQYF
TGTGCCAGCAGCTTCCCAGATTACCAAGAGACCCAGTACTTC
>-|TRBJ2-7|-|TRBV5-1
CASSLTTGSHEQYF
TGCGCCAGCAGCTTGACTACAGGGTCCCACGAGCAGTACTTC
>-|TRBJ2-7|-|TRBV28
CASRPRTEPYEQYF
TGTGCCAGCAGACCGAGGACAGAACCCTACGAGCAGTACTTC
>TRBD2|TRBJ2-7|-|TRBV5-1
CASRGGSSYEQYF
TGCGCCAGCAGGGGCGGGAGCTCCTACGAGCAGTACTTC
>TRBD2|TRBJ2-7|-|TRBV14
CASSQAGTSGTSFFYEQYF
TGTGCCAGCAGCCAAGCCGGGACTAGCGGGACGAGCTTCTTCTACGAGCAGTACTTC
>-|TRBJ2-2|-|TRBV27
CASSLNHFTGELFF
TGTGCCAGCAGTTTAAATCATTTCACCGGGGAGCTGTTTTTT